This entry concerns a single T cell receptor (beta chain). It has no known antigen specificity. The record has no base qualities; no much larger clone is one base away. This record belongs to a study of T cell changes during pregnancy in multiple sclerosis (dated by TCRdb to between 2017 and 2020). A note on the overall study: In women with multiple sclerosis, the researchers looked at how the T cell repertoire shifted as pregnancy progressed.

To prepare the library, the immunoSEQ multiplex PCR assay was applied. Entries here come from immuneACCESS through TCRdb and include only in-frame sequences with V and J called. Some clones fail to appear in such tables; in the studies checked, an unresolved V gene covers under half of the shortfall, and the cause of the remainder is unknown. Present in this sample are tens of thousands of clones, more than 85% of which were seen just once. The top ten constitute around 8.6% of the sample. From the cysteine through the phenylalanine, the CDR3 covers 14 amino acids. The kept DNA is CDR3 alone, 42 bases in frame from the first base. Looking up the germline V gene yields CDR1 SGHVS and CDR2 FNYEAQ. Relative to germline, V is 2 bases shorter and J is 4 bases shorter, with 9 bases between their ends.

Sequencing was performed on CD8+ T cells from peripheral blood mononuclear cells, taken after pregnancy. The receptor chain draws on TRBV7-6 and TRBJ2-1; TRBD2 could be the D gene, as 6 bases match. The TCR was taken from a female donor with multiple sclerosis, enrolled in a pregnancy study. The CDR3 here reads CASSLTGVYNEQFF. The DNA reads TGTGCCAGCAGCTTAACGGGAGTGTACAATGAGCAGTTCTTC.